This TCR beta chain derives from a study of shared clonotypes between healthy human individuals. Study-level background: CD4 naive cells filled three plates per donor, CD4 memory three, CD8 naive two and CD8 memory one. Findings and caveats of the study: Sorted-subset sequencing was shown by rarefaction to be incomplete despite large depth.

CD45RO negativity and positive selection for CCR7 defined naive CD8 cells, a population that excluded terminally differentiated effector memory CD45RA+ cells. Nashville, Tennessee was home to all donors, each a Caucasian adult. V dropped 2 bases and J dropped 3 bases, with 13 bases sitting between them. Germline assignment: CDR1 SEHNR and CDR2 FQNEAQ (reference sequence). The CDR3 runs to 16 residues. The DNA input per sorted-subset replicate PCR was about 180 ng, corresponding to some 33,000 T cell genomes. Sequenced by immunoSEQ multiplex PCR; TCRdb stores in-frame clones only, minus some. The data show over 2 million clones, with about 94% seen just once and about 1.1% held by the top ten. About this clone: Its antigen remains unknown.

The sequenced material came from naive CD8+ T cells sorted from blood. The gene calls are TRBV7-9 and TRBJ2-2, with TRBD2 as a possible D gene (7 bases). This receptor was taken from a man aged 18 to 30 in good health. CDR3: CASSLPGGGDTGELFF. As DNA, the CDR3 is TGTGCCAGCAGCTTACCAGGAGGGGGGGACACCGGGGAGCTGTTTTTT.